The sequence of this TCR beta chain was determined in a study of post-analysis software for immune sequencing data. TCR beta cDNA libraries included unique molecular identifiers. Using its own MiXCR run on the PCR reads, TCRdb lists one record per CDR3 protein. The sample shows hundreds of thousands of distinct CDR3 sequences, about 50% of them seen only once. The clonotype comes from a girl aged 10 to 17 with multiple sclerosis. The specimen sequenced was blood.

CDR3 residues: CSARDARDGQPQHF. Here the CDR3 DNA reads TGCAGTGCTAGAGATGCCCGGGACGGCCAGCCCCAGCATTTT. This chain connects TRBV20-1 to TRBJ1-5; weak D call: TRBD1 (5 bases). Germline-derived CDR1 and CDR2 are DFQATT and SNEGSKA (reference sequence). The length of the CDR3 is 14 residues. V was pared by 0 bases and J by 7 bases, with 13 bases between.